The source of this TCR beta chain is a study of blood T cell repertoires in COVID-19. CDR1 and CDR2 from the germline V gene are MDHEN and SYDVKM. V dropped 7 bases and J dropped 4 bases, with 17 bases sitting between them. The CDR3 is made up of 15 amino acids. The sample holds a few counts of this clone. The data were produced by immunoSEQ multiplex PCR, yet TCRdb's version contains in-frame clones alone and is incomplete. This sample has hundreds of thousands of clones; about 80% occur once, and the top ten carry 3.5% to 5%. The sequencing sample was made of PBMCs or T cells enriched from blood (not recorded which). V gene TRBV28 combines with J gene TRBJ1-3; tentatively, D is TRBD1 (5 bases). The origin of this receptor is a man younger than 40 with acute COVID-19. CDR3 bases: TGTGCCAGCACCACAGACAGCTCACTCGGAAACACCATATATTTT. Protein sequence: CASTTDSSLGNTIYF.